Listed here is a single T cell receptor beta chain. The antigen is unknown. These data come from a study of Ad26.COV2.S vaccination and SARS-CoV-2 variants. The study, taken as a whole, reports: After vaccination, reports described spike-specific CD8+ and CD4+ T cell responses as showing substantial breadth.

The sample's treatment: some 19 received Ad26.COV2.S at low or high dose, single or two shots; several received placebo; per-sample allocation not given. Samples were taken on day 63 after the first vaccine or placebo injection. Ad26.COV2.S expressed prefusion-stabilized spike from the original Wuhan strain. The germline V gene encodes CDR1 SGDLS and CDR2 YYNGEE. Trimming removed 0 bases at V and 2 bases at J, with 9 bases between. The CDR3 sequence is 15 residues long. Sequencing used immunoSEQ multiplex PCR; TCRdb keeps in-frame clones, though not all of them. This repertoire shows about 350,000 clones, about 88% found once; its top ten account for 3% to 4%.

The chain joins TRBV9 to TRBJ1-3, with TRBD1 as a possible D gene (5 bases). The specimen comprised peripheral blood, sampled in a trial of Ad26.COV2.S vaccine versus placebo. The source is a person aged 18-60 years who received the Ad26.COV2.S COVID-19 vaccine or a placebo. The CDR3 spells CASSVGGVAGNTIYF. The CDR3 nucleotides read TGTGCCAGCAGCGTAGGGGGGGTTGCTGGAAACACCATATATTTT.